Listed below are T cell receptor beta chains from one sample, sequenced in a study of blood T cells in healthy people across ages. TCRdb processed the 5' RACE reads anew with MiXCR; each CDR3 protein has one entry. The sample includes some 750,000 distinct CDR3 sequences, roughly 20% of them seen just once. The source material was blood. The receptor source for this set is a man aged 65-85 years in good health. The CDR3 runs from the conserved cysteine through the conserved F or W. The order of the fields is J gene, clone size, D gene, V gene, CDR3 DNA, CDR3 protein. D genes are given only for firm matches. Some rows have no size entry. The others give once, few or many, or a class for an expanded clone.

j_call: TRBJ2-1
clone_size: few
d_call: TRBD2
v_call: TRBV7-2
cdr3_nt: TGTGCCAGCAGCTTAGGGCCGGGAGGGCATAATGAGCAGTTCTTC
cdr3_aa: CASSLGPGGHNEQFF

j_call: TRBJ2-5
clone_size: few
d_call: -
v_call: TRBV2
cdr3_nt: TGTGCCAGCAAACAAATACACCCACGGGAGACCCAGTACTTC
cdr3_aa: CASKQIHPRETQYF

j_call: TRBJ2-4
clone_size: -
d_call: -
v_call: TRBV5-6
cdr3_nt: TGTGCCAGCAGCTCCCCAACCCCAAACATTCAGTACTTC
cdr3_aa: CASSSPTPNIQYF

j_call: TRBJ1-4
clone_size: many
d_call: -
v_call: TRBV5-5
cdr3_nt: TGTGCCAGCAGCTTGTTATCGGGGACCCCTACGGAAAAACTGTTTTTT
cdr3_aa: CASSLLSGTPTEKLFF

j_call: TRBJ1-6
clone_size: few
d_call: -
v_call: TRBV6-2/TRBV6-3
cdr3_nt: TGTGCCAGCAGTTTGGACGGCCATTATAATTCACCCCTCCACTTT
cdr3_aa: CASSLDGHYNSPLHF

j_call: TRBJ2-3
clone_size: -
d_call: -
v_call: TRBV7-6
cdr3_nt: TGTGCCAGCAGGCAATTAGGCGGCACAGATACGCAGTATTTT
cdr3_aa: CASRQLGGTDTQYF

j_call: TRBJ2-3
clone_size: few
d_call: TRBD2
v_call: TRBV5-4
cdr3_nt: TGTGCCAGCAGCGCTAAGAGCGGGGGGGGCACAGATACGCAGTATTTT
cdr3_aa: CASSAKSGGGTDTQYF

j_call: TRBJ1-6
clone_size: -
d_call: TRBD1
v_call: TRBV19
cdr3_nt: TGTGCCAGTAGTCCCCAAGGACAGGGGTATAATTCACCCCTCCACTTT
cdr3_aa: CASSPQGQGYNSPLHF

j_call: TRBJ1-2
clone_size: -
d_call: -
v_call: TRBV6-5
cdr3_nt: TGTGCCAGCAGTTACCAAAGTACAGGGATCGGGAACTATGGCTACACCTTC
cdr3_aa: CASSYQSTGIGNYGYTF

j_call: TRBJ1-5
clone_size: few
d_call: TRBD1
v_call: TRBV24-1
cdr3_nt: TGTGCCACCACCCAGAACTGGGACAGGTTTCAGCCCCAGCATTTT
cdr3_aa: CATTQNWDRFQPQHF

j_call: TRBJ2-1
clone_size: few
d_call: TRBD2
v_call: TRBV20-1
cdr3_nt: TGCAGTGCCCCGGACAGGAGGACTAGCGGGGTAGATGAGCAGTTCTTC
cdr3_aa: CSAPDRRTSGVDEQFF

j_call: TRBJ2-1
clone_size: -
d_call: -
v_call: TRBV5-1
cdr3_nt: TGCGCCAGCAGCTTCGACAGGCCCTACAATGAGCAGTTCTTC
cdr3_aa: CASSFDRPYNEQFF

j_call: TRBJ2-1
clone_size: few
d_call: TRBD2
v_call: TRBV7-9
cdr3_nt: TGTGCCAGCAGCCCGTCGGGGGGGTACTACAATGAGCAGTTCTTC
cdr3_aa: CASSPSGGYYNEQFF

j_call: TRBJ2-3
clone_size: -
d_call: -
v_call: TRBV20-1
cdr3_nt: TGCAGTGCTAGGGAGGGCCCTGGGGATACGCAGTATTTT
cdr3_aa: CSAREGPGDTQYF

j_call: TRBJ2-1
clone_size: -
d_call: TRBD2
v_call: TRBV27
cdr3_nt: TGTGCCAGCTTCGCTTTAGCGGGAGCCTACAATGAGCAGTTCTTC
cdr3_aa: CASFALAGAYNEQFF

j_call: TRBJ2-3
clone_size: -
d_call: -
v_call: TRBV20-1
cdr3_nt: TGCAGTGGGGTTGGCGGATCTAGCACAGATACGCAGTATTTT
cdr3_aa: CSGVGGSSTDTQYF

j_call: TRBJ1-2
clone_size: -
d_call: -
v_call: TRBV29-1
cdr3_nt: TGCAGCGTGACGGACGGATACTATGGCTACACCTTC
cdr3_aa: CSVTDGYYGYTF

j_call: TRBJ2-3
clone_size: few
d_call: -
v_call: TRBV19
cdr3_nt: TGTGCCAGCGCCGGGGGAGCTATCCGCTCAGATACGCAGTATTTT
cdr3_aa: CASAGGAIRSDTQYF

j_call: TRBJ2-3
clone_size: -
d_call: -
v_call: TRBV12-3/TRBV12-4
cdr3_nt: TGTGCCAGCAGTTTATCCAGCGGGCTTCTTACGCAGTATTTT
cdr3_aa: CASSLSSGLLTQYF

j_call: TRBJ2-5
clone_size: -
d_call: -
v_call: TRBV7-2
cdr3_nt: TGTGCCAGCAGCTTAGTTTCAGGTCAAGAGGCCCAGTACTTC
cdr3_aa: CASSLVSGQEAQYF

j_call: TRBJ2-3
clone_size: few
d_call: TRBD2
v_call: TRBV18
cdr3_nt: TGTGCCAGCTCCCCTAGCGGGAACCCAGATACGCAGTATTTT
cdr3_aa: CASSPSGNPDTQYF

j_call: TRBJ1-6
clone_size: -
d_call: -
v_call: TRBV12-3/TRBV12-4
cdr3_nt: TGTGCCAGCAGCCCCGGGACCAGGAGTTCACCCCTCCACTTT
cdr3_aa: CASSPGTRSSPLHF

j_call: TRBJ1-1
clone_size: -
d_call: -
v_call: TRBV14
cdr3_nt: TGTGCCAGCAGCCGACGAATCACGAACACTGAAGCTTTCTTT
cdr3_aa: CASSRRITNTEAFF

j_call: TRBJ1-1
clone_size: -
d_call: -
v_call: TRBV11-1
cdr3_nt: TGTGCCAGCAGTCTCCTTCGGGGTAGCACTGAAGCTTTCTTT
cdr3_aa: CASSLLRGSTEAFF

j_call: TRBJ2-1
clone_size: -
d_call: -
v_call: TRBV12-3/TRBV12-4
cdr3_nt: TGTGCCAGCAGGCTAGGGGTTAGCTACAATGAGCAGTTCTTC
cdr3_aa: CASRLGVSYNEQFF

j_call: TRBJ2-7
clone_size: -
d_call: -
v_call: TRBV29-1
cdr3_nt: TGCAGCGTTGAAGGAAACGAACCCCCCTACGAGCAGTACTTC
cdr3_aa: CSVEGNEPPYEQYF

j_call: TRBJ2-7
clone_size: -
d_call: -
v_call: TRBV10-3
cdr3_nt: TGTGCCATCAGTGAAGTCGGGGCGGTGTACGAGCAGTACTTC
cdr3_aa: CAISEVGAVYEQYF

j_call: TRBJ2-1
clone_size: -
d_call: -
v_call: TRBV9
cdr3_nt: TGTGCCAGCAGCGTAGGCGGCAGGGGGGACAATGAGCAGTTCTTC
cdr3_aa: CASSVGGRGDNEQFF

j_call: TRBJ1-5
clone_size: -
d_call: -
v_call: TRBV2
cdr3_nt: TGTGCCAGCAGTGAATCGGCAGCCCTTAGCAATCAGCCCCAGCATTTT
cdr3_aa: CASSESAALSNQPQHF

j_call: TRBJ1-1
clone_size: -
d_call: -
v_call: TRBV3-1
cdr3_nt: TGTGCCAGCAGCCGAGGGGGGGTGAACACTGAAGCTTTCTTT
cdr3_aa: CASSRGGVNTEAFF

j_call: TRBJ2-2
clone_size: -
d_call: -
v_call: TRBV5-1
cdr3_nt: TGCGCCAGCAGCCTTAATCCGGGACGGCTGAACACCGGGGAGCTGTTTTTT
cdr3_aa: CASSLNPGRLNTGELFF

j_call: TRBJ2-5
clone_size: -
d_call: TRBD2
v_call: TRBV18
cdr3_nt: TGTGCCAGCTCGGAGGGACTAGCGGGGCAAGAGACCCAGTACTTC
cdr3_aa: CASSEGLAGQETQYF

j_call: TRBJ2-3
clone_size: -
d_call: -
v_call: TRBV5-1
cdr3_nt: TGCGCCAGCAGCTTGGTGGAGGTGGATACGCAGTATTTT
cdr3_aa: CASSLVEVDTQYF

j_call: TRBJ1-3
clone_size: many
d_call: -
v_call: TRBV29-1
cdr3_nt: TGCAGCGTTGAAGACCTCTCTGGAAACACCATATATTTT
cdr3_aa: CSVEDLSGNTIYF